The rows below give T cell receptor beta chains drawn from one sample of a study of cytotoxic CD8 clonotypes in ibrutinib-treated CLL. TCRdb's copy holds only in-frame clones and misses some; the assay was immunoSEQ multiplex PCR. The data contain fewer than 90,000 clones, about two thirds of them seen just once; the ten biggest clones take up approximately 6.2%. Sample: PBMCs, taken after 12 months of ibrutinib treatment. The receptor source for this set is a human donor with chronic lymphocytic leukemia. CDR3s include the opening cysteine and the closing phenylalanine or tryptophan. A D gene is named only where the DNA matches it firmly. The size of a clone is reported for some rows only, either as once, few or many, or as a class for expanded clones.

abundance	v_gene	d_gene	j_gene	CDR3aa	CDR3nt
.	TRBV7-2	.	TRBJ2-5	CASSLALPQETQYF	TGTGCCAGCAGCTTAGCGCTCCCCCAAGAGACCCAGTACTTC
once	TRBV7-3	.	TRBJ1-6	CASSTNPNSPLHF	TGTGCCAGCAGCACGAACCCTAATTCACCCCTCCACTTT
.	TRBV6-6	.	TRBJ1-1	CASSSTLGRPNTEAFF	TGTGCCAGCAGTTCAACTTTGGGGCGGCCGAACACTGAAGCTTTCTTT
.	TRBV9	.	TRBJ2-7	CASGIGDLSTYEQYF	TGTGCCAGCGGCATAGGGGACCTCTCAACCTACGAGCAGTACTTC
.	TRBV9	TRBD1	TRBJ2-3	CASSVRQGLDTQYF	TGTGCCAGCAGCGTTAGACAGGGTTTAGATACGCAGTATTTT
.	TRBV5-5	.	TRBJ2-3	CASSLVPRGGDTQYF	TGTGCCAGCAGCTTGGTACCCAGGGGAGGAGATACGCAGTATTTT
.	TRBV4-3	.	TRBJ1-1	CASSRAANTEAFF	TGCGCCAGCAGCCGGGCGGCGAACACTGAAGCTTTCTTT
.	TRBV13	TRBD2	TRBJ2-3	CASSLGSSGAGGTQYF	TGTGCCAGCAGCTTAGGCTCTAGCGGCGCGGGAGGTACGCAGTATTTT
many	TRBV12-5	.	TRBJ1-5	CASGFGGNQPQHF	TGTGCTAGTGGTTTTGGGGGCAATCAGCCCCAGCATTTT
.	TRBV5-1	TRBD1	TRBJ1-1	CASSSRQGASEAFF	TGCGCCAGCAGCTCGCGACAGGGGGCTAGCGAAGCTTTCTTT
.	TRBV30	.	TRBJ1-2	CAGTAGAAYGYTF	TGTGCTGGGACCGCGGGGGCTGCCTATGGCTACACCTTC
few	TRBV6-5	.	TRBJ2-7	CASRLGRSSYEQYF	TGTGCCAGCAGGCTGGGCAGGAGCTCCTACGAGCAGTACTTC
.	TRBV11-2	.	TRBJ1-1	CASSLRGAATNTEAFF	TGTGCCAGCAGCTTGAGAGGGGCAGCGACGAACACTGAAGCTTTCTTT